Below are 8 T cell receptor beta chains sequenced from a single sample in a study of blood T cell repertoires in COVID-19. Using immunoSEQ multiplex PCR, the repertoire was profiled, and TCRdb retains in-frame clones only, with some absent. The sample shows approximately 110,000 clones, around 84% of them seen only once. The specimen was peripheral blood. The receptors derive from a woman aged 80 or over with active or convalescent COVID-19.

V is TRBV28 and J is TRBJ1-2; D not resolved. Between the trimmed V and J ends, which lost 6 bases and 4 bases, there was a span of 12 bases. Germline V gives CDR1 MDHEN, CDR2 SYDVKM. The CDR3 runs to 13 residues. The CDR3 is CASRGGGSYGYTF. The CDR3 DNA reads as TGTGCCAGCAGAGGAGGAGGGAGCTATGGCTACACCTTC.

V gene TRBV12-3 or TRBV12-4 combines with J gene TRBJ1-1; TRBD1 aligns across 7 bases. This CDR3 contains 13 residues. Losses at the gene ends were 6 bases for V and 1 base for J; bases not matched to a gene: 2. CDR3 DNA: TGTGCCAGCAGCCGGGACAGGAACACTGAAGCTTTCTTT. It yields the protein CASSRDRNTEAFF.

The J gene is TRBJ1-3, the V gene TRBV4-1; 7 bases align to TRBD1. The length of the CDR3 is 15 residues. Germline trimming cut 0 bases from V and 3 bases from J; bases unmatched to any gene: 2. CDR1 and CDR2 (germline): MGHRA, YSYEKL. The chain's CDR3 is CASSQETGVGNTIYF. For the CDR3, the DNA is TGCGCCAGCAGCCAAGAAACAGGGGTTGGAAACACCATATATTTT.

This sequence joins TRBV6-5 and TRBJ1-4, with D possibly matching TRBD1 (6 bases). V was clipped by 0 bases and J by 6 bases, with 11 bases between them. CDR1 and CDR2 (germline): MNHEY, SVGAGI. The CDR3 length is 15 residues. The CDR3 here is CASSYSKGVDEKLFF. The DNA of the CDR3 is TGTGCCAGCAGTTACTCGAAGGGGGTCGATGAAAAACTGTTTTTT.

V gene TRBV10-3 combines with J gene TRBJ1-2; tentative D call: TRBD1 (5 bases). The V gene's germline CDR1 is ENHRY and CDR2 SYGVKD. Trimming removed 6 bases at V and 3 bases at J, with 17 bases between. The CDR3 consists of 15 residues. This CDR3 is CAIRNGGDRDYGYTF. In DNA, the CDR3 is TGTGCCATCAGAAATGGGGGGGATCGGGACTATGGCTACACCTTC.

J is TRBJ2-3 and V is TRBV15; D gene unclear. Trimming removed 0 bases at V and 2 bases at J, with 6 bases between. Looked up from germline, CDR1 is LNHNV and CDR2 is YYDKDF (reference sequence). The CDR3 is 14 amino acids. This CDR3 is CATSRERVTDTQYF. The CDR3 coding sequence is TGTGCCACCAGCAGAGAGAGAGTCACAGATACGCAGTATTTT.

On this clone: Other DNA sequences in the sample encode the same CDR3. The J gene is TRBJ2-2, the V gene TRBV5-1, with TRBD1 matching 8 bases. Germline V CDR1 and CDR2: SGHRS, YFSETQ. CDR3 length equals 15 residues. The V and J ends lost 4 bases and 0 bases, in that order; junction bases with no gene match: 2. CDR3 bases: TGCGCCAGCAGCCTGGACAGGGCGAACACCGGGGAGCTGTTTTTT. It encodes CASSLDRANTGELFF. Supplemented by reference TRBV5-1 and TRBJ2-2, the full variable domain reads KAGVTQTPRYLIKTRGQQVTLSCSPISGHRSVSWYQQTPGQGLQFLFEYFSETQRNKGNFPGRFSGRQFSNSRSEMNVSTLELGDSALYLCASSLDRANTGELFFGEGSRLTVL.

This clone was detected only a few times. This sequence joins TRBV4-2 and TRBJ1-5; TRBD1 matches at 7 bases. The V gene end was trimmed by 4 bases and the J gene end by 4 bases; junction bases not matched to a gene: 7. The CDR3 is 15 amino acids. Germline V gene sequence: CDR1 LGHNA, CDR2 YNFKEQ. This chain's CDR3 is CASSLQGQLNQPQHF. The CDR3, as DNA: TGTGCCAGCAGCCTACAGGGACAGTTAAATCAGCCCCAGCATTTT.